Each of the 23 T cell receptor beta chains below was sequenced from the same sample in a study of shared clonotypes between healthy human individuals. TCRdb keeps only in-frame clones here, not all; method: immunoSEQ multiplex PCR. The sample has about 480,000 clones; over 75% are singletons. Specimen: PBMCs. All receptors come from a woman in her thirties or forties in good health. Some clones in this sample may be carry-over from other donors' samples.

The chain combines TRBV18 with TRBJ2-1; D may match TRBD1 or TRBD2 (5 bases each). The CDR3 is 15 residues long. Germline V gene data show CDR1 as KGHSH and CDR2 as LQKENI. V was shortened by 3 bases and J by 3 bases, with 12 bases between the two germline ends. The CDR3 protein is CASSPRGGFYNEQFF. The CDR3 DNA sequence: TGTGCCAGCTCACCCCGTGGGGGTTTCTACAATGAGCAGTTCTTC.

The genes are TRBV5-1 and TRBJ2-7; 10 bases line up with TRBD1. Germline CDR1 is SGHRS and CDR2 is YFSETQ. CDR3 length: 16 amino acids. J was trimmed by 0 bases and V by 4 bases; bases with no gene match: 7. The CDR3 nucleotides read TGCGCCAGCAGCAGCGGACAGGGGGGTACCTCCTACGAGCAGTACTTC. It specifies CASSSGQGGTSYEQYF.

The table lists this clone with many counts. The chain carries TRBV5-6 and TRBJ2-2; D call uncertain. Trimming took 0 bases from V and 6 from J, leaving 6 bases between them. Per the germline V gene, CDR1 is SGHDT and CDR2 is YYEEEE. The CDR3 length is 13 residues. CDR3 sequence reads: CASSLEGSGELFF. As DNA, the CDR3 is TGTGCCAGCAGCTTGGAAGGGTCCGGGGAGCTGTTTTTT.

V and J are TRBV11-2 and TRBJ2-1, with 11 bases fitting TRBD2. Trimming took 5 bases from V and 4 from J; bases not matched to a gene: 7. This CDR3 contains 16 residues. CDR1 and CDR2 from the germline V gene are SGHAT and FQNNGV. In nucleotides, the CDR3 is TGTGCCAGCAGCCTCGGGACTAGCGGATCTTACAATGAGCAGTTCTTC. It yields the protein CASSLGTSGSYNEQFF.

Notes on this clone: Other DNA sequences of this sample code for an identical CDR3. The V gene is TRBV5-1, the J gene TRBJ2-7; the D gene is possibly TRBD1 (6 bases). CDR3 length: 14 residues. V was pared by 4 bases and J by 1 base, with 12 bases between. Per the germline V gene, CDR1 is SGHRS and CDR2 is YFSETQ. The CDR3: CASSLEQGSYEQYF. CDR3 nucleotide sequence: TGCGCCAGCAGCCTGGAACAGGGATCCTACGAGCAGTACTTC.

A remark on this clone: Its ends do not fully match the called genes, so a read error is possible. This chain connects TRBV2 to TRBJ1-4, with D unresolved. CDR3 size: 11 residues. Germline CDR1 reads SNHLY; CDR2 reads FYNNEI. The chain's CDR3 is CASSEGLTAVF. In nucleotides, the CDR3 is TGTGCCAGCAGTGAGGGTTTAACAGCCGTTTTT.

The V and J genes are TRBV7-2 and TRBJ2-7; 7 positions match TRBD1. The germline CDR1 and CDR2 sequences are SGHTA and FQGNSA. The V gene end was trimmed by 5 bases and the J gene end by 3 bases; junction bases not matched to a gene: 13. The CDR3 spans 16 residues. CDR3 region: CASSEFPGQTLYEQYF. CDR3 nucleotide sequence: TGTGCCAGCAGCGAGTTTCCGGGACAGACCCTCTACGAGCAGTACTTC.

In its sample, this clone was seen a few times. The chain combines TRBV10-3 with TRBJ2-1; TRBD2 agrees at 14 bases. CDR3 length: 16 residues. The ends lost 4 bases at V and 7 bases at J; junction bases unmatched: 6. Germline CDR1 ENHRY, CDR2 SYGVKD. The CDR3 is CAISGAGTSGSNEQFF. As DNA, the CDR3 is TGTGCCATCAGTGGGGCCGGGACTAGCGGGAGTAATGAGCAGTTCTTC.

This chain uses TRBV29-1 with TRBJ1-1, with TRBD1 as a possible D gene (6 bases). CDR3 length: 13 amino acids. Germline-derived CDR1 and CDR2 are SQVTM and ANQGSEA. V was shortened by 5 bases and J by 1 base, with 11 bases between the two germline ends. Here the CDR3 reads CSVWWTENTEAFF. The CDR3 region has the DNA TGCAGCGTTTGGTGGACAGAGAACACTGAAGCTTTCTTT.

The chain recombines TRBV27 with TRBJ2-7; 7 nucleotides line up with TRBD1. The germline CDR1 and CDR2 sequences are MNHEY and SMNVEV (reference sequence). The V gene end was trimmed by 6 bases and the J gene end by 3 bases; junction bases not matched to a gene: 8. CDR3 size: 14 residues. The CDR3 DNA is TGTGCCAGCAGGACAGGGTTCCCATACTACGAGCAGTACTTC. As protein: CASRTGFPYYEQYF.

V gene TRBV7-2 combines with J gene TRBJ2-7, with 8 bases lining up with TRBD2. This CDR3 has 15 amino acids. Germline CDR1 SGHTA, CDR2 FQGNSA. J lost 2 bases, V lost 5 bases, and 8 bases had no gene match. The chain's CDR3 is CASSPGLADTYEQYF. CDR3 DNA sequence: TGTGCCAGCAGCCCTGGACTAGCTGATACCTACGAGCAGTACTTC.

Only a few counts were recorded for this clone. The J gene is TRBJ1-5, the V gene TRBV19, with TRBD1 matching 9 bases. Per the germline V gene, CDR1 is LNHDA and CDR2 is SQIVND (reference sequence). With V trimmed by 5 bases and J by 6 bases, 2 bases remained unmatched. This CDR3 is 13 amino acids long. The CDR3 DNA follows: TGTGCCAGTAGTCGGGACAGGGTTCAGCCCCAGCATTTT. Protein: CASSRDRVQPQHF.

The genes are TRBV2 and TRBJ1-2; D unresolved. Germline CDR1 and CDR2: SNHLY and FYNNEI. V was pared by 0 bases and J by 1 base, with 3 bases between. This CDR3 spans 13 amino acids. CDR3 DNA: TGTGCCAGCAGTGAAGCCTTTAACTATGGCTACACCTTC. Translating it yields CASSEAFNYGYTF.

The V call is TRBV7-9, the J call TRBJ2-2; possible D gene TRBD1, 6 bases. With 4 bases removed from V and 3 bases from J, the gap between germline ends came to 21 bases. The CDR3 contains 18 residues. Germline-derived CDR1 and CDR2 are SEHNR and FQNEAQ (reference sequence). This CDR3 reads CASSSSRVGRGDTGELFF. CDR3 DNA sequence: TGTGCCAGCAGCTCCTCTCGCGTGGGCAGGGGTGACACCGGGGAGCTGTTTTTT.

This clone is a singleton in its sample. V is TRBV15 and J is TRBJ1-3; D is unclear. The ends were cut back, 5 bases at V and 0 bases at J, with 14 bases in the middle. The germline gives CDR1 LNHNV, CDR2 YYDKDF (reference sequence). The CDR3 is made up of 16 amino acids. Written as DNA, the CDR3 is TGTGCCACCAGCCAGCGGAGGCAGAACTCTGGAAACACCATATATTTT. It is translated as CATSQRRQNSGNTIYF.

CDR3 sequence reads: CASSLSQGNGYTF. CDR3 bases: TGTGCCAGCAGTTTATCACAGGGAAATGGCTACACCTTC. V and J are TRBV27 and TRBJ1-2; perhaps TRBD1 as D (6 bases). The CDR3 loop spans 13 amino acids. V was clipped by 0 bases and J by 6 bases, with 8 bases between them. CDR1 is MNHEY and CDR2 is SMNVEV in the germline V gene (reference sequence).

This chain links TRBV18 with TRBJ2-1; the D is unclear. The CDR3 totals 11 residues. Germline V gene sequence: CDR1 KGHSH, CDR2 LQKENI. V lost 2 bases to trimming and J lost 10 bases, with 6 bases between them. The CDR3 nucleotides read TGTGCCAGCTCACCAAGGCGGGAGCAGTTCTTC. Translation: CASSPRREQFF. The whole variable domain, remainder taken from reference TRBV18 and TRBJ2-1, is NAGVMQNPRHLVRRRGQEARLRCSPMKGHSHVYWYRQLPEEGLKFMVYLQKENIIDESGMPKERFSAEFPKEGPSILRIQQVVRGDSAAYFCASSPRREQFFGPGTRLTVL.

This chain links TRBV21-1 with TRBJ1-1; the D segment call TRBD1 is taken from the table without a DNA check. TRBV21-1 is a listed pseudogene. The CDR3 is made up of 14 amino acids. This CDR3 reads CASSKLTGLPEAFF. CDR3 in DNA: TGTGCCAGCAGCAAACTGACAGGGCTCCCTGAAGCTTTCTTT.

DNA for the CDR3: TGTGCCAGCAGCTCGCGACAGGGTGTGAATACGCAGTATTTT. Amino acids: CASSSRQGVNTQYF. This chain joins TRBV7-9 and TRBJ2-3, with 7 nucleotides matching TRBD1. Per germline, CDR1 SEHNR and CDR2 FQNEAQ (reference sequence). The CDR3 extends over 14 amino acids. The V segment lost 4 bases and the J segment 7 bases; nucleotides outside the gene matches: 8.

This clone was found a few times. CDR3 sequence: CASVIAGGPDTQYF. The DNA for the CDR3 is TGTGCCAGCGTTATAGCGGGAGGGCCGGATACGCAGTATTTT. This chain connects TRBV6-1 to TRBJ2-3; 11 nucleotides line up with TRBD2. Losses at the gene ends were 8 bases for V and 6 bases for J; bases not matched to a gene: 7. The CDR3 totals 14 residues. CDR1 and CDR2 from the germline V gene are MNHNS and SASEGT.

This clone was observed at least ten times. V is TRBV7-2 and J is TRBJ2-7, with 7 nucleotides matching TRBD2. This CDR3 comprises 15 residues. V gave up 1 base and J gave up 6 bases; unmatched junction bases: 9. CDR1 is SGHTA and CDR2 is FQGNSA in the germline V gene. CDR3 DNA sequence: TGTGCCAGCAGCTTAGGTGTCGCGGGAGTTCGCGAGCAGTACTTC. It specifies CASSLGVAGVREQYF.

The CDR3 sequence: CASGLVRVGPTNTGELFF. CDR3 sequence (DNA): TGTGCTAGTGGTTTGGTACGGGTTGGACCTACGAACACCGGGGAGCTGTTTTTT. The gene calls are TRBV12-5 and TRBJ2-2; unclear D gene. Germline CDR1 and CDR2: LGHNT and FRNRAP. The CDR3 runs to 18 residues. V was pared by 0 bases and J by 0 bases, with 14 bases between.

On this clone: In the same sample, other DNA sequences code for this CDR3. The CDR3 sequence: CASSLRGGSTDTQYF. In DNA, the CDR3 is TGTGCCAGCAGCTTACGCGGAGGGAGCACAGATACGCAGTATTTT. The genes are TRBV7-2 and TRBJ2-3; weak D call: TRBD2 (6 bases). Germline V CDR1 and CDR2: SGHTA, FQGNSA. V lost 2 bases, J lost 0 bases, and 9 bases lay in between. This CDR3 contains 15 residues.